The 23 T cell receptor beta chains below come from one sample, sequenced in a study of blood T cell repertoires in COVID-19. Here immunoSEQ multiplex PCR was the method, and the copy in TCRdb shows in-frame clones only, minus some. The sample records about 270,000 clones, about 90% being singletons. Source material: PBMCs or T cells enriched from blood (not recorded which). The receptors were sampled from a woman aged 25-40 years with acute COVID-19.

The chain uses TRBV27 and TRBJ2-3; possible D gene TRBD2, 7 bases. Germline CDR1 is MNHEY and CDR2 is SMNVEV (reference sequence). Between the trimmed V and J ends, which lost 3 bases and 1 base, there was a span of 23 bases. The CDR3 extends over 19 amino acids. CDR3 nucleotide sequence: TGTGCCAGCAGTTTTTATTTCGCGGGGGCCTTTACTGGCACAGATACGCAGTATTTT. Encoded protein: CASSFYFAGAFTGTDTQYF.

The rearrangement uses TRBV29-1 and TRBJ2-7, with TRBD1 matching 10 bases. Unmatched junction bases numbered 16, after V lost 1 base and J lost 7 bases. There are 17 residues in the CDR3. Germline CDR1 reads SQVTM; CDR2 reads ANQGSEA. The CDR3 bases are TGCAGCGTTGAAGCGCCGGCCCCGGGGACAGGGGCCGGGGAGCAGTACTTC. Its protein is CSVEAPAPGTGAGEQYF.

V and J are TRBV18 and TRBJ2-1, with D possibly TRBD1 on 5 matching bases. The CDR3 is 14 amino acids. CDR1 is KGHSH and CDR2 is LQKENI in the germline V gene. V lost 0 bases to trimming and J lost 7 bases, with 10 bases between them. CDR3 protein: CASSPPSQGNEQFF. The CDR3 nucleotides are TGTGCCAGCTCACCACCGTCCCAGGGAAATGAGCAGTTCTTC.

The chain joins TRBV7-2 to TRBJ2-1, with TRBD2 identical over 10 bases. The V gene's germline CDR1 is SGHTA and CDR2 FQGNSA. This CDR3 comprises 15 residues. V was pared by 0 bases and J by 8 bases, with 4 bases of the junction left unmatched. The CDR3 reads CASSLATSGTYEQFF. In DNA, the CDR3 is TGTGCCAGCAGCTTAGCTACTAGCGGGACCTATGAGCAGTTCTTC.

CDR3 protein: CASSAPDRGAWEQYF. The CDR3 DNA is TGTGCCAGCAGCGCACCGGACAGGGGAGCTTGGGAGCAGTACTTC. This sequence joins TRBV7-9 and TRBJ2-7, with 9 bases identical to TRBD1. CDR3 length equals 15 residues. V lost 5 bases to trimming and J lost 7 bases; unmatched junction nucleotides: 12. From germline, CDR1 is SEHNR and CDR2 FQNEAQ (reference sequence).

The rearrangement links TRBV27 to TRBJ1-2; D not resolved. Looked up from germline, CDR1 is MNHEY and CDR2 is SMNVEV (reference sequence). The germline V and J ends were trimmed by 6 bases and 2 bases, with 16 bases remaining between them. The CDR3 has 15 residues. As DNA, the CDR3 is TGTGCCAGCAGATTGAACTACGACGGCAACTATGGCTACACCTTC. As protein: CASRLNYDGNYGYTF.

The chain carries TRBV7-6 and TRBJ1-4; D is undetermined. Germline V lookup: CDR1 SGHVS, CDR2 FNYEAQ. Trimming removed 4 bases at V and 7 bases at J, with 7 bases between. The CDR3 consists of 12 residues. CDR3 sequence reads: CASSSPSEKLFF. The CDR3 DNA is TGTGCCAGCAGCTCCCCCAGTGAAAAACTGTTTTTT.

The CDR3 loop reads CASSSLLAAPNGGELFF. For the CDR3, the DNA is TGTGCCAGCAGTTCCCTCCTAGCGGCCCCCAACGGCGGGGAGCTGTTTTTT. V gene TRBV5-8 combines with J gene TRBJ2-2; the match to TRBD2 covers 7 bases. CDR1 SGHTS and CDR2 YDEGEE come from the germline V gene. This CDR3 is built from 17 residues. J lost 7 bases, V lost 5 bases, and 17 bases had no gene match.

This chain links TRBV28 with TRBJ1-3; 8 nucleotides align to TRBD1. Germline V gene lookup returns CDR1 MDHEN and CDR2 SYDVKM. The CDR3 totals 16 residues. V shed 6 bases and J 1 base; nucleotides not matched to a gene: 8. CDR3 region: CASSPGQEVSGNTIYF. The CDR3 bases are TGTGCCAGCAGCCCGGGACAGGAAGTATCTGGAAACACCATATATTTT.

The chain joins TRBV7-9 to TRBJ1-6, with D unresolved. Looked up from germline, CDR1 is SEHNR and CDR2 is FQNEAQ (reference sequence). The V end lost 7 bases, the J end lost 10 bases, and 20 bases lay between the germline ends. The CDR3 contains 15 residues. CDR3 protein: CASTNRLELESPLHF. The DNA of the CDR3 is TGTGCCAGCACGAACCGACTGGAATTGGAGTCACCCCTCCACTTT.

J is TRBJ2-7 and V is TRBV18, with D possibly being TRBD2 (5 bases). Trimming shortened V by 3 bases and J by 4 bases, and 7 bases separated the two germline ends. Per the germline V gene, CDR1 is KGHSH and CDR2 is LQKENI. CDR3 length equals 12 residues. The DNA of the CDR3 is TGTGCCAGCTCACCGGGGAGTTACGAGCAGTACTTC. Its protein product is CASSPGSYEQYF.

The chain employs TRBV19 and TRBJ1-2, with TRBD1 matching over 7 bases. The germline gives CDR1 LNHDA, CDR2 SQIVND (reference sequence). Trimming removed 4 bases from V and 1 base from J; junction bases left unmatched: 6. The CDR3 consists of 15 residues. CDR3 protein: CASSTQGLGNYGYTF. DNA for the CDR3: TGTGCCAGTAGTACACAGGGGTTGGGTAACTATGGCTACACCTTC.

This clone was found a few times. This rearrangement joins TRBV7-9 to TRBJ2-1; 10 bases are a match to TRBD1. J was trimmed by 5 bases and V by 6 bases; bases with no gene match: 4. The CDR3 is made up of 14 amino acids. Germline values: CDR1 SEHNR, CDR2 FQNEAQ (reference sequence). The CDR3 loop reads CASSPGTGDNEQFF. CDR3 sequence (DNA): TGTGCCAGCAGTCCCGGGACAGGGGACAATGAGCAGTTCTTC.

The chain employs TRBV5-1 and TRBJ2-1, with a possible D match to TRBD2 (5 bases). V dropped 0 bases and J dropped 5 bases, with 12 bases sitting between them. The germline CDR1 and CDR2 sequences are SGHRS and YFSETQ. This CDR3 contains 15 residues. As DNA, the CDR3 is TGCGCCAGCAGCTTGGTGGACGACGGGAACAATGAGCAGTTCTTC. Its protein is CASSLVDDGNNEQFF.

This clone was observed a few times. The J gene is TRBJ2-7, the V gene TRBV18; 14 bases fit TRBD2. Germline assignment: CDR1 KGHSH and CDR2 LQKENI. CDR3 length equals 16 residues. V was pared by 5 bases and J by 6 bases, with 9 bases of the junction left unmatched. Here the CDR3 reads CASSGQGTSGSREQYF. In nucleotides, the CDR3 is TGTGCCAGCTCAGGTCAGGGGACTAGCGGGAGTCGCGAGCAGTACTTC.

The V and J genes are TRBV19 and TRBJ2-5; D remains ambiguous. The germline V gene encodes CDR1 LNHDA and CDR2 SQIVND (reference sequence). V lost 0 bases, J lost 5 bases, and 10 bases lay in between. The CDR3 covers 14 residues. This CDR3 is CASSIDTPRETQYF. As DNA, the CDR3 is TGTGCCAGTAGTATAGACACGCCTCGGGAGACCCAGTACTTC.

CDR3 loop: CASSPWGTSANTGELFF. The CDR3 nucleotides are TGCGCCAGCAGCCCGTGGGGGACTAGCGCGAACACCGGGGAGCTGTTTTTT. The chain joins TRBV4-1 to TRBJ2-2, with 10 bases fitting TRBD2. The J segment lost 0 bases and the V segment lost 4 bases, leaving 5 bases of the junction unmatched. This CDR3 region has 17 residues. Germline V gene lookup returns CDR1 MGHRA and CDR2 YSYEKL.

This clone was recorded a few times. This rearrangement joins TRBV28 to TRBJ1-5; D perhaps matches TRBD1 (5 bases). Trimming removed 4 bases from V and 1 base from J, with 8 bases in between. Germline CDR1 is MDHEN and CDR2 is SYDVKM. The length of the CDR3 is 14 residues. The CDR3 nucleotides are TGTGCCAGCAGTTGGGGGGTCAGCAATCAGCCCCAGCATTTT. Amino acid sequence: CASSWGVSNQPQHF.

The V gene is TRBV4-1, the J gene TRBJ2-7, with 10 bases aligning to TRBD1. CDR3 length equals 16 residues. Trimming cost V 1 base and J 2 bases; bases outside gene matches: 5. Germline CDR1 reads MGHRA; CDR2 reads YSYEKL. The CDR3 region is CASSQAVGQGAYEQYF. Written as DNA, the CDR3 is TGCGCCAGCAGCCAAGCTGTAGGACAGGGGGCCTACGAGCAGTACTTC.

The chain has TRBV15 and TRBJ2-1; TRBD2 matches 7 bases. V lost 0 bases and J lost 0; bases outside the gene matches: 5. CDR1 is LNHNV, CDR2 YYDKDF, per germline (reference sequence). The CDR3 contains 17 residues. The CDR3 nucleotides read TGTGCCACCAGCAGAGATTCTCGGACTAGCTCCTACAATGAGCAGTTCTTC. It codes for CATSRDSRTSSYNEQFF. Drawing the rest from reference TRBV15 and TRBJ2-1, the complete variable domain is DAMVIQNPRYQVTQFGKPVTLSCSQTLNHNVMYWYQQKSSQAPKLLFHYYDKDFNNEADTPDNFQSRRPNTSFCFLDIRSPGLGDTAMYLCATSRDSRTSSYNEQFFGPGTRLTVL.

The chain recombines TRBV11-2 with TRBJ1-4; TRBD1 might be the D (6 bases). Trimming cost V 5 bases and J 8 bases, with 15 bases left between them. CDR3 length equals 14 residues. Per germline, CDR1 SGHAT and CDR2 FQNNGV. Written as DNA, the CDR3 is TGTGCCAGCAGCCTCAACAGGGTACGGGAAAAACTGTTTTTT. Protein product: CASSLNRVREKLFF.

This sequence joins TRBV11-2 and TRBJ2-1; D is perhaps TRBD2 (5 bases). The CDR3 runs 13 residues. Germline CDR1 reads SGHAT; CDR2 reads FQNNGV. Deletions cut 3 bases from V and 4 bases from J, with 7 bases between. CDR3 in amino acids: CASSFKRYNEQFF. The CDR3 DNA reads as TGTGCCAGCAGCTTTAAGCGGTACAATGAGCAGTTCTTC.

This chain links TRBV27 with TRBJ2-3; 11 bases map to TRBD2. CDR3 length: 16 amino acids. V dropped 3 bases and J dropped 4; count of bases not matched to a gene: 6. Germline CDR1 MNHEY, CDR2 SMNVEV (reference sequence). The CDR3 loop is CASSFLGTSGPDTQYF. As DNA, the CDR3 is TGTGCCAGCAGTTTTTTAGGGACTAGCGGCCCAGATACGCAGTATTTT.